The next 12 T cell receptor beta chains were all read from a single sample in a study of cytomegalovirus exposure and HLA in healthy donors. With 60 Vbeta and 13 Jbeta primers, the PCR was carried out. Clones were read by immunoSEQ multiplex PCR, and TCRdb kept only the in-frame ones, dropping some. Here the sample spans some 120,000 clones, around 81% being singletons. Sequenced input: PBMCs. All receptors come from a woman in her 30s in good health and CMV-seronegative.

This sequence joins TRBV25-1 and TRBJ2-3; D is possibly TRBD2 (6 bases). This CDR3 is built from 14 residues. V shed 4 bases and J shed 3 bases, with 11 bases lying between them. Germline V gene lookup returns CDR1 MGHDK and CDR2 SYGVNS. CDR3 nucleotide sequence: TGTGCCAGCAGTGCGGAGCGGGCGACAGATACGCAGTATTTT. It codes for CASSAERATDTQYF.

The chain employs TRBV2 and TRBJ2-1; D is undetermined. The CDR3 totals 12 residues. V was shortened by 7 bases and J by 4 bases, with 8 bases between the two germline ends. The germline CDR1 and CDR2 sequences are SNHLY and FYNNEI. CDR3: CASKLPYNEQFF. The CDR3 bases are TGTGCCAGCAAACTACCGTACAATGAGCAGTTCTTC.

The rearrangement joins TRBV7-2 to TRBJ1-3, with TRBD1 identical over 10 bases. V trimming: 1 base; J trimming: 5 bases; junction bases outside the gene matches: 5. The CDR3 totals 16 residues. Germline V gives CDR1 SGHTA, CDR2 FQGNSA. The CDR3 DNA is TGTGCCAGCAGCTTAGAGGGGACAGGGGTTAGAAACACCATATATTTT. Amino acid sequence: CASSLEGTGVRNTIYF.

The rearrangement links TRBV6-1 to TRBJ1-5; D uncertain. Trimming took 3 bases from V and 5 from J, leaving 5 bases between them. Germline assignment: CDR1 MNHNS and CDR2 SASEGT. This CDR3 comprises 12 residues. CDR3 nucleotide sequence: TGTGCCAGCAGTGATCAATATCAGCCCCAGCATTTT. Amino acid sequence: CASSDQYQPQHF.

The chain has TRBV5-4 and TRBJ2-7; 7 nucleotides align to TRBD2. The CDR3 runs to 15 residues. V dropped 3 bases and J dropped 6; count of bases not matched to a gene: 12. Germline V lookup: CDR1 SGHNT, CDR2 YYREEE (reference sequence). CDR3 DNA sequence: TGTGCCAGCAGCTCCTTTGGCGGGAGCTGGGGCGAGCAGTACTTC. As protein: CASSSFGGSWGEQYF.

This clone is a singleton in its sample. The chain couples TRBV23-1 to TRBJ2-1; D is uncertain. Being an ORF, TRBV23-1 has a function that is uncertain. The length of the CDR3 is 16 residues. V shed 0 bases and J shed 1 base, with 10 bases lying between them. CDR3 in amino acids: CASSQSQRSSYNEQFF. The DNA of the CDR3 is TGCGCCAGCAGTCAATCGCAGCGTTCTTCCTACAATGAGCAGTTCTTC.

This clone has just a few counts. The chain links TRBV19 to TRBJ2-6; a possible D gene is TRBD2 (6 bases). Germline CDR1 LNHDA, CDR2 SQIVND (reference sequence). Trimming cost V 0 bases and J 1 base, with 19 bases left between them. This CDR3 has 20 residues. This CDR3 is CASSIDSLWGDTSGANVLTF. CDR3 in DNA: TGTGCCAGTAGTATAGATAGTCTTTGGGGGGATACTTCTGGGGCCAACGTCCTGACTTTC.

This clone was detected only a few times. J is TRBJ2-5 and V is TRBV11-2; possible D gene TRBD2, 5 bases. The CDR3 covers 15 residues. From germline, CDR1 is SGHAT and CDR2 FQNNGV. Trimming took off 3 bases at V and 1 base at J, with 12 bases between the two ends. CDR3 nucleotides: TGTGCCAGCAGCTTGCCTGGGCTAGCCCAAGAGACCCAGTACTTC. It encodes CASSLPGLAQETQYF.

The chain joins TRBV6-5 to TRBJ2-7; 10 positions match TRBD2. CDR1 is MNHEY and CDR2 is SVGAGI in the germline V gene. V gave up 7 bases and J gave up 5 bases; unmatched junction bases: 8. CDR3 length: 14 amino acids. CDR3 sequence (DNA): TGTGCCAGCAATATGATAGGGACTAGCGACGAGCAGTACTTC. The encoded protein is CASNMIGTSDEQYF.

The chain links TRBV27 to TRBJ1-2; a weak D match, TRBD1 (5 bases). The CDR3 consists of 11 residues. Per the germline V gene, CDR1 is MNHEY and CDR2 is SMNVEV (reference sequence). V was pared by 4 bases and J by 7 bases, with 7 bases between. CDR3 loop: CASSSQGGYTF. CDR3 sequence (DNA): TGTGCCAGCAGTTCTCAGGGTGGCTACACCTTC.

The V gene is TRBV12-5, the J gene TRBJ2-2; D is possibly TRBD2 (5 bases). CDR1 is LGHNT, CDR2 FRNRAP, per germline. The V gene lost 3 bases and the J gene lost 0 bases, with 8 bases spanning the gap. The CDR3 runs to 15 residues. CDR3 amino acids: CASGFGVSNTGELFF. The CDR3 DNA follows: TGTGCTAGTGGTTTCGGGGTTTCGAACACCGGGGAGCTGTTTTTT.

This clone was seen only once. The CDR3 DNA reads as TGTGCCAGCAGCCCAGGGACAGGGAACCCCTACGAGCAGTACTTC. Residues: CASSPGTGNPYEQYF. V gene TRBV7-8 combines with J gene TRBJ2-7; 9 nucleotides match TRBD1. CDR3 length equals 15 residues. Losses at the gene ends were 5 bases for V and 2 bases for J; bases not matched to a gene: 7. Looked up from germline, CDR1 is SGHVS and CDR2 is FQNEAQ.